A single sample is the source of the 11 T cell receptor beta chains below, sequenced in a study of neurological immune-mediated disorders. Each CDR3 protein gets one entry after TCRdb re-called the 5' RACE reads with MiXCR. The table shows over 90,000 distinct CDR3 sequences, with approximately 11% occurring only once. As to time point: longitudinal time-point 3. The sequenced material came from PBMCs. These TCRs come from a female donor with HTLV-1-associated myelopathy (HAM/TSP).

There are many counts of this clonotype. The CDR3 region is CASSLAWAGELFF. As DNA, the CDR3 is TGCGCCAGCAGCTTGGCCTGGGCCGGGGAGCTGTTTTTT. This sequence joins TRBV5-1 and TRBJ2-2; the D is unclear. V shed 0 bases and J shed 6 bases, with 6 bases lying between them. Germline V gene data show CDR1 as SGHRS and CDR2 as YFSETQ. The CDR3 has 13 amino acids. The full variable domain, rest sourced from reference TRBV5-1 and TRBJ2-2, is KAGVTQTPRYLIKTRGQQVTLSCSPISGHRSVSWYQQTPGQGLQFLFEYFSETQRNKGNFPGRFSGRQFSNSRSEMNVSTLELGDSALYLCASSLAWAGELFFGEGSRLTVL.

CDR3 loop: CASSLRMTDRTDTQYF. The CDR3 DNA sequence: TGTGCCAGCAGCTTACGAATGACGGACCGCACAGATACGCAGTATTTT. The J gene is TRBJ2-3, the V gene TRBV5-6; no clear D gene. CDR1 and CDR2 from the germline V gene are SGHDT and YYEEEE. V was shortened by 2 bases and J by 1 base, with 14 bases between the two germline ends. There are 16 residues in the CDR3.

This clonotype has at least ten counts. The chain links TRBV10-3 to TRBJ2-6; D is unclear. V lost 8 bases, J lost 2 bases, and 7 bases lay in between. In germline, CDR1 is ENHRY, CDR2 SYGVKD. The CDR3 runs 13 residues. DNA of the CDR3: TGTGCCATCCGCCCCCCTGGGGCCAACGTCCTGACTTTC. It translates to CAIRPPGANVLTF.

This clonotype was detected ten times or more. The rearrangement uses TRBV7-9 and TRBJ2-7, with TRBD2 as a possible D gene (7 bases). With 2 bases removed from V and 3 bases from J, the gap between germline ends came to 20 bases. The CDR3 length is 17 residues. Germline assignment: CDR1 SEHNR and CDR2 FQNEAQ (reference sequence). CDR3 bases: TGTGCCAGCAGCTTATTCAGAGGGGGACTATCAAGCTACGAGCAGTACTTC. This translates into CASSLFRGGLSSYEQYF.

This clonotype has at least ten counts. The V and J genes are TRBV6-6 and TRBJ1-3, with D perhaps matching TRBD1 (5 bases). The germline V gene encodes CDR1 MNHNY and CDR2 SVGAGI (reference sequence). The CDR3 is made up of 14 amino acids. Trimming stripped 5 bases from V and 0 bases from J, with 8 bases between. DNA of the CDR3: TGTGCCAGCAGTCCGGGACTCTCTGGAAACACCATATATTTT. This gives the protein CASSPGLSGNTIYF.

Ten or more counts support this clonotype. The genes are TRBV5-1 and TRBJ2-3; 8 nucleotides agree with TRBD2. J lost 2 bases, V lost 4 bases, and 9 bases had no gene match. The CDR3 has 16 amino acids. The germline V gene has CDR1 SGHRS and CDR2 YFSETQ. The CDR3 DNA follows: TGCGCCAGCAGCCGGGAGGGATCACAGTACACAGATACGCAGTATTTT. Translated, it gives CASSREGSQYTDTQYF.

The chain joins TRBV5-1 to TRBJ2-7, with TRBD1 as a possible D gene (6 bases). The CDR3 consists of 14 residues. The V gene's germline CDR1 is SGHRS and CDR2 YFSETQ. V was cut by 4 bases and J by 2 bases, with 13 bases left in between. CDR3 nucleotides: TGCGCCAGCAGCAAACAAACAGGGCCCTACGAGCAGTACTTC. Protein: CASSKQTGPYEQYF.

The CDR3 DNA reads TGTGCCAGCTCACTGAGCACTCGAGATACGCAGTATTTT. Amino acids: CASSLSTRDTQYF. The rearrangement uses TRBV18 and TRBJ2-3; the D is unclear. V lost 4 bases, J lost 5 bases, and 10 bases lay in between. The germline gives CDR1 KGHSH, CDR2 LQKENI. CDR3 length equals 13 residues.

This clonotype was counted a few times. The chain carries TRBV5-1 and TRBJ2-7; the D is unclear. V lost 4 bases to trimming and J lost 3 bases, with 5 bases between them. Germline CDR1 and CDR2: SGHRS and YFSETQ. This CDR3 is built from 11 residues. In nucleotides, the CDR3 is TGCGCCAGCAGCAACCACTACGAGCAGTACTTC. This sequence encodes CASSNHYEQYF.

This clonotype was seen at least ten times. The J gene is TRBJ2-1, the V gene TRBV20-1; tentative D call: TRBD1 (6 bases). The CDR3 covers 15 residues. From germline, CDR1 is DFQATT and CDR2 SNEGSKA (reference sequence). V dropped 0 bases and J dropped 4 bases, with 13 bases sitting between them. The chain's CDR3 is CSARDWDTGYNEQFF. The CDR3 region has the DNA TGCAGTGCTAGAGATTGGGACACAGGGTACAATGAGCAGTTCTTC.

This clonotype was detected ten times or more. The V call is TRBV28, the J call TRBJ2-1, with TRBD1 matching over 9 bases. The junction had 22 bases not matched to a gene; V was cut back by 2 bases and J by 8 bases. CDR3 length equals 20 residues. Germline loops: CDR1 MDHEN, CDR2 SYDVKM. The chain's CDR3 is CASSLHIQGALIGSSYEQFF. CDR3 nucleotides: TGTGCCAGCAGTTTACATATACAGGGGGCTCTTATCGGGAGTTCTTATGAGCAGTTCTTC.